The 4 T cell receptor beta chains presented below share a single source sample, sequenced in a study of T cell repertoires in ileal Crohn's disease. Profiling relied on immunoSEQ multiplex PCR, and the TCRdb table lists in-frame clones only, not all of them. The sample lists about 9,600 clones; 76% were seen once. The sequenced sample consisted of ileal tissue. Source of these receptors: an adult with Crohn's disease.

In its sample, this clone was seen a few times. The V call is TRBV6-5, the J call TRBJ2-3; D ambiguous. Germline V gene data show CDR1 as MNHEY and CDR2 as SVGAGI. V was shortened by 6 bases and J by 0 bases, with 7 bases between the two germline ends. The length of the CDR3 is 13 residues. CDR3 amino acids: CASSLGSTDTQYF. The CDR3 DNA follows: TGTGCCAGCAGCCTCGGGAGCACAGATACGCAGTATTTT.

The chain employs TRBV5-1 and TRBJ2-1; 7 positions match TRBD2. The CDR3 sequence is 16 residues long. Trimming took 3 bases from V and 4 from J; bases not matched to a gene: 10. Germline assignment: CDR1 SGHRS and CDR2 YFSETQ. The CDR3 spells CASSYRSSGPYNEQFF. CDR3 DNA: TGCGCCAGCAGCTACCGCTCTAGCGGACCGTACAATGAGCAGTTCTTC.

This clone was recorded only once. The chain recombines TRBV7-2 with TRBJ1-1; TRBD1 agrees at 7 bases. This CDR3 contains 15 residues. Per the germline V gene, CDR1 is SGHTA and CDR2 is FQGNSA. The ends lost 5 bases at V and 6 bases at J; junction bases unmatched: 12. The CDR3, as DNA: TGTGCCAGCAGCCCGTGGGGACGGACAGGAGCTGAAGCTTTCTTT. Encoded protein: CASSPWGRTGAEAFF. Full variable domain (rest looked up from reference TRBV7-2 and TRBJ1-1): GAGVSQSPSNKVTEKGKDVELRCDPISGHTALYWYRQSLGQGLEFLIYFQGNSAPDKSGLPSDRFSAERTGGSVSTLTIQRTQQEDSAVYLCASSPWGRTGAEAFFGQGTRLTVV.

This clone was picked up one time. The V call is TRBV5-6, the J call TRBJ2-7; tentatively, D is TRBD1 (7 bases). CDR3 length equals 13 residues. Trimming stripped 2 bases from V and 6 bases from J, with 12 bases between. Germline V gene sequence: CDR1 SGHDT, CDR2 YYEEEE. This CDR3 is CASSFGGGAEQYF. CDR3 bases: TGTGCCAGCAGCTTCGGAGGGGGCGCCGAGCAGTACTTC. Based on the CDR3 plus reference TRBV5-6 and TRBJ2-7, the full variable domain is DAGVTQSPTHLIKTRGQQVTLRCSPKSGHDTVSWYQQALGQGPQFIFQYYEEEERQRGNFPDRFSGHQFPNYSSELNVNALLLGDSALYLCASSFGGGAEQYFGPGTRLTVT.